Shown below are 28 T cell receptor beta chains from a single sample sequenced in a study of OX40 agonist ivuxolimab in advanced cancers. Some clones are missing from TCRdb's copy, which holds only in-frame ones; the method was immunoSEQ multiplex PCR. The repertoire has about 18,000 clones, around 71% of them found once; the top ten carry roughly 16%. Sequenced here: CD4+ or CD8+ T cells sorted from blood, sampled in a trial of the OX40 agonist ivuxolimab. All receptors derive from an adult with an advanced solid tumor such as melanoma, head and neck, liver or kidney cancer.

J is TRBJ2-7 and V is TRBV19, with D uncertain. Germline CDR1 is LNHDA and CDR2 is SQIVND (reference sequence). V shed 3 bases and J shed 3 bases, with 9 bases lying between them. The CDR3 runs to 13 residues. CDR3 coding DNA: TGTGCCAGTAGTATGAGGCCAGACTACGAGCAGTACTTC. Amino acids: CASSMRPDYEQYF.

Turning to this clone: A read error likely explains this, since a far larger clone differs by one base. The chain carries TRBV7-3 and TRBJ1-1; D unclear. Germline V gene data show CDR1 as SGHTA and CDR2 as FQGTGA. This CDR3 has 13 residues. V was trimmed by 5 bases and J by 7 bases, leaving 14 bases between them. The CDR3 DNA reads as TGTGCCAGCAGCGCACCGCCGGGCCTTGAAGCTTTCTTT. It translates to CASSAPPGLEAFF.

This rearrangement joins TRBV7-6 to TRBJ2-1; perhaps TRBD2 as D (5 bases). Germline CDR1 is SGHVS and CDR2 is FNYEAQ. V was clipped by 1 base and J by 2 bases, with 9 bases between them. This CDR3 has 15 amino acids. As DNA, the CDR3 is TGTGCCAGCAGCTTAGACGGGGAGCCCTACAATGAGCAGTTCTTC. Protein sequence: CASSLDGEPYNEQFF.

The chain joins TRBV19 to TRBJ2-7, with D perhaps being TRBD1 or TRBD2 (5 bases each). V lost 5 bases and J 0 bases, leaving 17 bases between the germline ends. The CDR3 is made up of 16 amino acids. CDR1 is LNHDA and CDR2 is SQIVND in the germline V gene (reference sequence). This CDR3 reads CASSSSPGTFSYEQYF. The CDR3 DNA is TGTGCCAGTAGTTCCTCCCCCGGGACCTTCTCCTACGAGCAGTACTTC.

The chain carries TRBV13 and TRBJ1-2, with 7 bases that match TRBD1. Trimming at V came to 5 bases and at J to 6 bases, leaving 12 bases not matched to a gene. The CDR3 extends over 15 amino acids. The germline CDR1 and CDR2 sequences are PRHDT and FYEKMQ (reference sequence). In DNA form, the CDR3 reads TGTGCCAGCAGCCAATACGTTACAGGGGTCCATGGCTACACCTTC. This translates into CASSQYVTGVHGYTF.

The J gene is TRBJ2-1, the V gene TRBV9; possibly TRBD2 for D (7 bases). V was trimmed by 0 bases and J by 0 bases, leaving 13 bases between them. From germline, CDR1 is SGDLS and CDR2 YYNGEE. The CDR3 contains 17 residues. CDR3 amino acids: CASSVGGGGSSYNEQFF. Written as DNA, the CDR3 is TGTGCCAGCAGCGTAGGGGGGGGCGGGAGCTCCTACAATGAGCAGTTCTTC.

This clone turned up a few times. The chain recombines TRBV7-9 with TRBJ2-7, with D perhaps being TRBD1 or TRBD2 (5 bases each). The CDR3 has 14 residues. Germline values: CDR1 SEHNR, CDR2 FQNEAQ (reference sequence). V gave up 5 bases and J gave up 2 bases, with 13 bases separating them. DNA for the CDR3: TGTGCCAGCAGCCCCCGAGAGGGACCCTACGAGCAGTACTTC. This gives the protein CASSPREGPYEQYF.

This clone was seen a handful of times. J is TRBJ1-2 and V is TRBV4-3; a weak D match, TRBD1 (5 bases). The CDR3 is made up of 15 amino acids. V was shortened by 3 bases and J by 4 bases, with 15 bases between the two germline ends. Germline CDR1 and CDR2: LGHNA and YSLEER. CDR3 nucleotides: TGCGCCAGCAGCCAGGATGTACAGGCCCCCTATGGCTACACCTTC. Amino acids: CASSQDVQAPYGYTF.

The rearrangement links TRBV4-1 to TRBJ1-1; 9 nucleotides agree with TRBD1. The CDR3 runs to 14 residues. Trimming took 3 bases from V and 5 from J; bases not matched to a gene: 4. CDR1 and CDR2 from the germline V gene are MGHRA and YSYEKL. The CDR3 DNA reads TGCGCCAGCAGCCACGGACAGGGGAGGACTGAAGCTTTCTTT. Its protein is CASSHGQGRTEAFF.

The CDR3 is CASTRGYGPNEKLFF. CDR3 nucleotides: TGTGCCAGTACGCGAGGGTACGGTCCTAATGAAAAACTGTTTTTT. The chain recombines TRBV19 with TRBJ1-4; no firm D call. Germline lookup yields CDR1 LNHDA and CDR2 SQIVND (reference sequence). The CDR3 extends over 15 amino acids. V was trimmed by 7 bases and J by 3 bases, leaving 15 bases between them.

The gene calls are TRBV5-4 and TRBJ2-1; no definite D call. The CDR3 extends over 13 amino acids. The V end was cut by 3 bases, the J end by 10 bases, with 14 bases between. Germline CDR1 and CDR2: SGHNT and YYREEE (reference sequence). The CDR3 loop reads CASSSSHLREQFF. In DNA, the CDR3 is TGTGCCAGCAGCTCGTCACACTTGAGGGAGCAGTTCTTC.

This sequence joins TRBV7-9 and TRBJ2-7; D may match TRBD1 or TRBD2 (5 bases each). Germline V lookup: CDR1 SEHNR, CDR2 FQNEAQ (reference sequence). The V end lost 7 bases, the J end lost 7 bases, and 20 bases lay between the germline ends. This CDR3 comprises 14 residues. CDR3 sequence reads: CASNRDGFSGEQYF. In nucleotides, the CDR3 is TGTGCCAGCAACCGGGACGGGTTCTCTGGGGAGCAGTACTTC.

The chain uses TRBV12-5 and TRBJ2-3; no reliable D call. V lost 5 bases to trimming and J lost 2 bases, with 8 bases between them. CDR1 is LGHNT and CDR2 is FRNRAP in the germline V gene. This CDR3 comprises 13 residues. CDR3 in amino acids: CASGLQSTDTQYF. The CDR3 nucleotides are TGTGCTAGTGGTCTACAATCCACAGATACGCAGTATTTT.

This clone turned up a few times. This chain connects TRBV7-9 to TRBJ2-7; D gene unclear. Germline CDR1 reads SEHNR; CDR2 reads FQNEAQ (reference sequence). Trimming took off 1 base at V and 2 bases at J, with 3 bases between the two ends. This CDR3 has 12 amino acids. The CDR3 spells CASSLDTYEQYF. CDR3 bases: TGTGCCAGCAGCTTAGACACCTACGAGCAGTACTTC.

The chain recombines TRBV10-2 with TRBJ2-1; D may be TRBD1 (5 bases). V lost 2 bases to trimming and J lost 0 bases, with 8 bases between them. CDR3 length equals 15 residues. Germline CDR1 WSHSY, CDR2 SAAADI. CDR3 protein: CASSELRDSYNEQFF. CDR3 DNA: TGCGCCAGCAGTGAGCTCAGGGACTCCTACAATGAGCAGTTCTTC.

This clone was recorded a few times. The gene calls are TRBV9 and TRBJ2-7; a weak D match, TRBD2 (5 bases). Trimming pared 3 bases from V and 7 bases from J, leaving 8 bases between. The germline V gene encodes CDR1 SGDLS and CDR2 YYNGEE. There are 11 residues in the CDR3. The CDR3: CASSEGEEQYF. CDR3 DNA sequence: TGTGCCAGCAGCGAGGGAGAAGAGCAGTACTTC. The full variable domain, completed using reference TRBV9 and TRBJ2-7, is DSGVTQTPKHLITATGQRVTLRCSPRSGDLSVYWYQQSLDQGLQFLIQYYNGEERAKGNILERFSAQQFPDLHSELNLSSLELGDSALYFCASSEGEEQYFGPGTRLTVT.

This clone was counted a single time. The genes are TRBV29-1 and TRBJ2-7; D could derive from TRBD1 or TRBD2 (6 bases each). The V and J ends lost 4 bases and 5 bases respectively, with 12 bases between them. The CDR3 is 12 residues long. Germline CDR1 and CDR2: SQVTM and ANQGSEA. CDR3 sequence: CSVVPGANEQYF. DNA for the CDR3: TGCAGCGTTGTTCCGGGGGCGAACGAGCAGTACTTC.

There are a few counts of this clone. The chain has TRBV6-6 and TRBJ1-1, with no clear D. The CDR3 covers 15 residues. Trimming took 1 base from V and 3 from J, leaving 12 bases between them. CDR1 is MNHNY, CDR2 SVGAGI, per germline (reference sequence). CDR3 DNA: TGTGCCAGCAGTTACTACTTAGGTTCGGACACTGAAGCTTTCTTT. Protein: CASSYYLGSDTEAFF.

This chain connects TRBV30 to TRBJ2-2, with 11 nucleotides matching TRBD2. The CDR3 runs to 13 residues. The V gene's germline CDR1 is GTSNPN and CDR2 SVGIG (reference sequence). CDR3 in amino acids: CLAGGTNTGELFF. The CDR3 nucleotides read TGTTTAGCGGGAGGGACGAACACCGGGGAGCTGTTTTTT.

This clone was seen a handful of times. This chain joins TRBV28 and TRBJ2-7, with TRBD2 matching over 8 bases. The ends lost 1 base at V and 4 bases at J; junction bases unmatched: 6. The CDR3 contains 15 residues. CDR1 MDHEN and CDR2 SYDVKM come from the germline V gene. CDR3 in amino acids: CASSLSRTGGYEQYF. DNA for the CDR3: TGTGCCAGCAGTTTATCTAGGACGGGAGGGTACGAGCAGTACTTC.

Details on this clone: The same CDR3 also results from other DNA sequences found in this sample. The rearrangement links TRBV29-1 to TRBJ2-2; D remains ambiguous. Germline V gene lookup returns CDR1 SQVTM and CDR2 ANQGSEA. V gave up 0 bases and J gave up 4 bases, with 12 bases separating them. This CDR3 contains 15 residues. In DNA form, the CDR3 reads TGCAGCGTTGAAGAAAGAGGAAGTGGCACCGGGGAGCTGTTTTTT. Translation: CSVEERGSGTGELFF.

This clone has just a few counts. V gene TRBV28 combines with J gene TRBJ2-2; D gene unclear. CDR3 length: 15 amino acids. Germline lookup yields CDR1 MDHEN and CDR2 SYDVKM. Trimming took 0 bases from V and 0 from J, leaving 5 bases between them. The CDR3 here is CASSLWGSNTGELFF. CDR3 in DNA: TGTGCCAGCAGTTTATGGGGATCGAACACCGGGGAGCTGTTTTTT.

The rearrangement uses TRBV5-1 and TRBJ2-7, with D possibly TRBD2 on 5 matching bases. The CDR3 length is 17 residues. Germline values: CDR1 SGHRS, CDR2 YFSETQ. Trimming cost V 5 bases and J 3 bases, with 24 bases left between them. The CDR3 DNA is TGCGCCAGCAGTGGAGGAGGTTCCGGACGGGCTTTCTACGAGCAGTACTTC. This gives the protein CASSGGGSGRAFYEQYF.

This clone was detected once. V and J are TRBV4-3 and TRBJ2-7, with D possibly TRBD1 on 6 matching bases. The CDR3 extends over 14 amino acids. Deletions cut 2 bases from V and 3 bases from J, with 11 bases between. The germline V gene has CDR1 LGHNA and CDR2 YSLEER. CDR3 loop: CASSQQGHGYEQYF. In DNA form, the CDR3 reads TGCGCCAGCAGCCAACAGGGGCACGGCTACGAGCAGTACTTC.

The chain has TRBV28 and TRBJ2-7; 10 bases map to TRBD1. The germline V gene has CDR1 MDHEN and CDR2 SYDVKM. The CDR3 covers 14 residues. Losses at the gene ends were 2 bases for V and 5 bases for J; bases not matched to a gene: 3. The CDR3 reads CASSLLGTGDEQYF. CDR3 nucleotides: TGTGCCAGCAGTTTACTAGGGACAGGGGACGAGCAGTACTTC.

The chain has TRBV6-9 and TRBJ2-7, with 9 bases aligning to TRBD1. Germline CDR1 MNHGY, CDR2 SVAAGI. This CDR3 has 13 amino acids. V lost 10 bases, J lost 2 bases, and 6 bases stayed unmatched. CDR3 amino acids: CATWDRATYEQYF. The CDR3 region has the DNA TGTGCCACCTGGGACAGGGCAACCTACGAGCAGTACTTC.

This clone is medium-sized by share. The chain recombines TRBV5-4 with TRBJ2-7; either TRBD1 or TRBD2 may fit D (6 bases each). Trimming removed 3 bases at V and 4 bases at J, with 17 bases between. The germline gives CDR1 SGHNT, CDR2 YYREEE (reference sequence). This CDR3 is 15 amino acids long. The CDR3 sequence: CASSSGGSTSYEQYF. The CDR3 bases are TGTGCCAGCAGCTCCGGGGGCTCCACGTCTTACGAGCAGTACTTC.

J is TRBJ1-1 and V is TRBV19; TRBD1 might be the D (5 bases). Germline-derived CDR1 and CDR2 are LNHDA and SQIVND (reference sequence). There are 16 residues in the CDR3. V was pared by 1 base and J by 4 bases, with 16 bases between. The CDR3 DNA reads TGTGCCAGTAGTATAGTCGGGGGGGGTCAAATCACTGAAGCTTTCTTT. Protein sequence: CASSIVGGGQITEAFF.